This TCR beta chain was sequenced during a study of cytomegalovirus exposure and HLA in healthy donors. Study-level points and caveats: Common viral pathogens (according to a later analysis) appeared linked to several of the most significant clusters. Certain indistinguishable V segments, among them TRBV6-2 and TRBV6-3, were excluded. CMV serostatus was the only immune exposure information that was available. HLA allele associations emerged for some 16,000 TCR beta sequences in a later analysis, at 0.05 false discovery rate.

The CDR3 is 15 amino acids. Trimming at V came to 5 bases and at J to 4 bases, leaving 6 bases not matched to a gene. Per the germline V gene, CDR1 is MDHEN and CDR2 is SYDVKM. To note about this clone: Its specificity is not known.

Researchers ran the PCR with 60 Vbeta and 13 Jbeta primers. TCRdb's copy holds only in-frame clones and misses some; the assay was immunoSEQ multiplex PCR. The table shows around 190,000 clones, with around 77% occurring only once. This sequence joins TRBV28 and TRBJ2-5; 11 positions match TRBD1. The sequencing input was PBMCs. The sequence was collected from a woman younger than 45 in good health and CMV-seronegative. CDR3 amino acids: CASSRSGTGGETQYF. The CDR3 nucleotides read TGTGCCAGCAGTCGATCCGGGACAGGGGGAGAGACCCAGTACTTC.